The clone carrying this TCR beta chain was seen only a few times. Unique molecular identifiers were incorporated when the TCRbeta library was constructed. TCRdb itself ran the PCR reads through MiXCR, one entry per CDR3 protein. Of some 390,000 distinct CDR3 sequences detected, roughly 20% appear once; the ten largest clones hold less than 4.5%. The CDR3 extends over 17 amino acids. Germline V lookup: CDR1 SGDLS, CDR2 YYNGEE. With 4 bases removed from V and 0 bases from J, the gap between germline ends came to 17 bases. The data were taken from a study of T-cell reconstitution after alpha-beta-depleted transplantation in children.

The source of this sequence is a human donor who donated a stem cell graft to a child with acute myeloid leukemia. The source was PBMCs from the stem cell graft donor, collected from the stem cell graft. The chain is built from TRBV9 and TRBJ2-1; a possible D gene is TRBD2 (7 bases). The CDR3 DNA sequence: TGTGCCAGCAGCCCGTCCGGGGGGCTAAGCTCCTACAATGAGCAGTTCTTC. It yields the protein CASSPSGGLSSYNEQFF.